These 26 T cell receptor beta chains were all obtained from the same sample, sequenced in a study of PD-1 blockade in classical Hodgkin lymphoma. The repertoire was sequenced with immunoSEQ multiplex PCR; TCRdb's copy has only in-frame clones and lacks some. This sample yields 20,000 to 25,000 clones, of which about 70% are seen a single time; roughly a fifth belongs to the top ten. Time point meaning: cycle 4 day 1 (C4D1), after more than five weeks of nivolumab. No patient escaped relapse after autologous stem cell transplantation, and brentuximab vedotin exposure varied. Sequencing used peripheral blood mononuclear cells (PBMCs), obtained before the fourth cycle of nivolumab. The receptors here all came from a human donor with classical Hodgkin lymphoma.

The CDR3, as DNA: TGTGCCAGCGACCCAATCGGGGGAGTAAGGAATGAGCAGTTCTTC. As protein: CASDPIGGVRNEQFF. The chain carries TRBV11-2 and TRBJ2-1; D is possibly TRBD2 (6 bases). CDR3 length: 15 residues. Trimming cost V 8 bases and J 7 bases, with 21 bases left between them. Germline V gene sequence: CDR1 SGHAT, CDR2 FQNNGV. Filled out from reference TRBV11-2 and TRBJ2-1, the complete variable domain reads EAGVAQSPRYKIIEKRQSVAFWCNPISGHATLYWYQQILGQGPKLLIQFQNNGVVDDSQLPKDRFSAERLKGVDSTLKIQPAKLEDSAVYLCASDPIGGVRNEQFFGPGTRLTVL.

The chain has TRBV15 and TRBJ2-7, with D perhaps assigned TRBD1 or TRBD2 (7 bases each). Germline V gene lookup returns CDR1 LNHNV and CDR2 YYDKDF (reference sequence). V dropped 5 bases and J dropped 3 bases, with 14 bases sitting between them. The CDR3 has 14 amino acids. The CDR3 here is CATSLGGDSYEQYF. CDR3 sequence (DNA): TGTGCCACCAGCCTAGGGGGGGACAGCTACGAGCAGTACTTC.

The count of this clone is one. This chain joins TRBV28 and TRBJ2-7; D remains ambiguous. The germline gives CDR1 MDHEN, CDR2 SYDVKM. The CDR3 loop spans 11 amino acids. Between the trimmed V and J ends, which lost 0 bases and 4 bases, there was a span of 1 base. In DNA form, the CDR3 reads TGTGCCAGCAGTTTATGGTACGAGCAGTACTTC. Translated: CASSLWYEQYF.

The chain carries TRBV13 and TRBJ2-1, with 14 bases identical to TRBD2. V lost 5 bases, J lost 3 bases, and 3 bases stayed unmatched. This CDR3 comprises 16 residues. Looked up from germline, CDR1 is PRHDT and CDR2 is FYEKMQ (reference sequence). The CDR3, as DNA: TGTGCCAGCAGCCCCGGACTAGCGGGAGGCTACAATGAGCAGTTCTTC. It translates to CASSPGLAGGYNEQFF.

This chain connects TRBV27 to TRBJ2-7, with a weak D call TRBD1 (6 bases). Germline V gene sequence: CDR1 MNHEY, CDR2 SMNVEV (reference sequence). Trimming cost V 6 bases and J 0 bases, with 27 bases left between them. This CDR3 is 19 amino acids long. Written as DNA, the CDR3 is TGTGCCAGCAGCCCAACCGGGACACATTCCTCAAAGACCTCCTACGAGCAGTACTTC. Translating gives CASSPTGTHSSKTSYEQYF.

The chain recombines TRBV28 with TRBJ2-7; maybe TRBD2 (6 bases). The germline CDR1 and CDR2 sequences are MDHEN and SYDVKM. The CDR3 covers 17 residues. Trimming shortened V by 3 bases and J by 0 bases, and 18 bases separated the two germline ends. As DNA, the CDR3 is TGTGCCAGCAGTTTTAAGGTCACCGGGACTCACTCCTACGAGCAGTACTTC. Translated: CASSFKVTGTHSYEQYF.

This clone turned up a few times. This rearrangement joins TRBV2 to TRBJ2-1; TRBD2 might be the D (5 bases). The CDR3 spans 14 residues. Per the germline V gene, CDR1 is SNHLY and CDR2 is FYNNEI. V was cut by 5 bases and J by 9 bases, with 17 bases left in between. CDR3 sequence reads: CASSPLSGRTEQFF. CDR3 sequence (DNA): TGTGCCAGCAGTCCATTATCGGGAAGGACTGAGCAGTTCTTC.

This clone has only a few counts. J is TRBJ2-1 and V is TRBV29-1; D unresolved. This CDR3 is built from 13 residues. Germline V gene sequence: CDR1 SQVTM, CDR2 ANQGSEA. V was trimmed by 3 bases and J by 5 bases, leaving 11 bases between them. The CDR3 here is CSVDGNGDNEQFF. The CDR3 DNA reads as TGCAGCGTTGATGGCAATGGGGACAATGAGCAGTTCTTC.

The gene calls are TRBV10-3 and TRBJ2-1; 7 bases map to TRBD2. CDR1 and CDR2 from the germline V gene are ENHRY and SYGVKD. The CDR3 totals 15 residues. J lost 8 bases, V lost 1 base, and 8 bases had no gene match. The CDR3 sequence is CAISELAGASDEQFF. The CDR3 coding sequence is TGTGCCATCAGTGAGTTGGCGGGAGCGTCGGATGAGCAGTTCTTC.

The rearrangement uses TRBV7-9 and TRBJ2-5; perhaps TRBD1 as D (6 bases). Germline CDR1 reads SEHNR; CDR2 reads FQNEAQ (reference sequence). The V end lost 5 bases, the J end lost 4 bases, and 14 bases lay between the germline ends. The CDR3 runs to 14 residues. In nucleotides, the CDR3 is TGTGCCAGCAGCGAACAGGGTTTTGGAGAGACCCAGTACTTC. It yields the protein CASSEQGFGETQYF.

This clone is termed medium-sized. The chain has TRBV9 and TRBJ2-1, with D perhaps assigned TRBD1 or TRBD2 (6 bases each). The V and J ends lost 4 bases and 8 bases respectively, with 19 bases between them. The CDR3 loop spans 15 amino acids. Germline lookup yields CDR1 SGDLS and CDR2 YYNGEE. The chain's CDR3 is CASSRGDFPGDEQFF. CDR3 coding DNA: TGTGCCAGCAGCAGGGGGGACTTCCCTGGCGATGAGCAGTTCTTC.

V is TRBV6-4 and J is TRBJ2-7; 8 bases map to TRBD2. Germline trimming cut 6 bases from V and 4 bases from J; bases unmatched to any gene: 8. Germline V gene data show CDR1 as MRHNA and CDR2 as SNTAGT. The CDR3 length is 14 residues. The CDR3 protein is CASRPRSGSYEQYF. DNA for the CDR3: TGTGCCAGCAGACCTAGGAGCGGGAGTTACGAGCAGTACTTC.

V gene TRBV11-2 combines with J gene TRBJ1-2, with a weak D call TRBD1 (5 bases). CDR1 SGHAT and CDR2 FQNNGV come from the germline V gene. V lost 5 bases and J lost 5, with 9 bases in between. CDR3 size: 12 residues. In nucleotides, the CDR3 is TGTGCCAGCAGCCTGGACACTTATGGCTACACCTTC. It encodes CASSLDTYGYTF.

This clone was seen only a few times. The chain couples TRBV7-8 to TRBJ1-2; the match to TRBD1 covers 8 bases. The ends lost 5 bases at V and 6 bases at J; junction bases unmatched: 17. The CDR3 spans 17 residues. Germline V gene lookup returns CDR1 SGHVS and CDR2 FQNEAQ. CDR3 sequence: CASSQWDRRNVLNGYTF. DNA for the CDR3: TGTGCCAGCAGCCAATGGGACAGGCGCAACGTTTTAAATGGCTACACCTTC. The full variable domain, rest sourced from reference TRBV7-8 and TRBJ1-2, is GAGVSQSPRYKVAKRGQDVALRCDPISGHVSLFWYQQALGQGPEFLTYFQNEAQLDKSGLPSDRFFAERPEGSVSTLKIQRTQQEDSAVYLCASSQWDRRNVLNGYTFGSGTRLTVV.

J is TRBJ2-5 and V is TRBV2; D remains ambiguous. Germline lookup yields CDR1 SNHLY and CDR2 FYNNEI. The CDR3 consists of 14 residues. V gave up 1 base and J gave up 3 bases, with 9 bases separating them. CDR3: CASSEGSFEETQYF. CDR3 DNA: TGTGCCAGCAGTGAAGGCAGCTTCGAAGAGACCCAGTACTTC.

The chain has TRBV5-1 and TRBJ1-1, with a tentative D call TRBD1 (6 bases). This CDR3 contains 13 residues. CDR1 and CDR2 from the germline V gene are SGHRS and YFSETQ. V dropped 4 bases and J dropped 4 bases, with 11 bases sitting between them. The CDR3 DNA follows: TGCGCCAGCAGCATTCGACAGGCCACTGAAGCTTTCTTT. Its translation is CASSIRQATEAFF. The full variable domain, its missing parts supplied by reference TRBV5-1 and TRBJ1-1, is KAGVTQTPRYLIKTRGQQVTLSCSPISGHRSVSWYQQTPGQGLQFLFEYFSETQRNKGNFPGRFSGRQFSNSRSEMNVSTLELGDSALYLCASSIRQATEAFFGQGTRLTVV.

J is TRBJ1-4 and V is TRBV4-2, with a tentative D call TRBD1 (5 bases). This CDR3 contains 16 residues. Germline V gives CDR1 LGHNA, CDR2 YNFKEQ. Trimming shortened V by 1 base and J by 5 bases, and 14 bases separated the two germline ends. CDR3 residues: CASSQVWGSPNEKLFF. CDR3 nucleotides: TGTGCCAGCAGCCAAGTTTGGGGCAGCCCAAATGAAAAACTGTTTTTT.

The genes are TRBV6-6 and TRBJ2-7; 12 positions match TRBD2. The CDR3 covers 15 residues. Germline V gene data show CDR1 as MNHNY and CDR2 as SVGAGI (reference sequence). J lost 4 bases, V lost 6 bases, and 7 bases had no gene match. The chain's CDR3 is CASRSQTSGSYEQYF. The DNA for the CDR3 is TGTGCCAGCAGATCTCAGACTAGCGGGAGTTACGAGCAGTACTTC.

The sample holds one count of this clone. The chain recombines TRBV18 with TRBJ2-7, with a tentative D call TRBD2 (6 bases). Germline CDR1 and CDR2: KGHSH and LQKENI. Between the trimmed V and J ends, which lost 1 base and 2 bases, there was a span of 9 bases. This CDR3 has 14 residues. The CDR3 coding sequence is TGTGCCAGCTCACCACTTCCGGGAGCCTACGAGCAGTACTTC. Translation: CASSPLPGAYEQYF.

The rearrangement links TRBV6-6 to TRBJ2-7; D possibly corresponds to TRBD1 (6 bases). The CDR3 totals 13 residues. CDR1 is MNHNY, CDR2 SVGAGI, per germline (reference sequence). The ends were cut back, 6 bases at V and 3 bases at J, with 12 bases in the middle. This CDR3 is CASRFGQYYEQYF. CDR3 in DNA: TGTGCCAGCAGGTTCGGACAGTACTACGAGCAGTACTTC.

The chain has TRBV7-9 and TRBJ2-1; TRBD2 aligns across 7 bases. This CDR3 contains 14 residues. Germline V CDR1 and CDR2: SEHNR, FQNEAQ (reference sequence). Trimming at V came to 5 bases and at J to 3 bases, leaving 4 bases not matched to a gene. The CDR3 loop reads CASSPGTIYNEQFF. The CDR3 bases are TGTGCCAGCAGCCCCGGGACTATCTACAATGAGCAGTTCTTC.

A few counts support this clone. This chain links TRBV19 with TRBJ1-2; tentatively, D is TRBD1 (5 bases). V dropped 4 bases and J dropped 7 bases, with 22 bases sitting between them. The CDR3 extends over 16 amino acids. Looked up from germline, CDR1 is LNHDA and CDR2 is SQIVND (reference sequence). CDR3 region: CASSTPTVGNGFGYTF. DNA of the CDR3: TGTGCCAGTAGTACCCCGACAGTGGGGAATGGTTTTGGCTACACCTTC.

This clone turned up a few times. The chain employs TRBV6-5 and TRBJ2-2; D is possibly TRBD1 or TRBD2 (5 bases each). This CDR3 has 13 residues. Looked up from germline, CDR1 is MNHEY and CDR2 is SVGAGI. Trimming left V 6 bases short and J 6 bases short, with 11 bases between. The CDR3 loop reads CASRSEGPGELFF. The CDR3 DNA reads TGTGCCAGCAGATCAGAGGGGCCCGGGGAGCTGTTTTTT.

The J gene is TRBJ2-7, the V gene TRBV4-1, with D maybe TRBD1 (6 bases). Trimming shortened V by 3 bases and J by 3 bases, and 15 bases separated the two germline ends. Germline V gene sequence: CDR1 MGHRA, CDR2 YSYEKL. The CDR3 is 15 residues long. This CDR3 is CASSQTGQRDYEQYF. As DNA, the CDR3 is TGCGCCAGCAGCCAGACGGGACAAAGAGACTACGAGCAGTACTTC.

This clone is deemed medium-sized. The J gene is TRBJ2-1, the V gene TRBV5-4; D is uncertain. CDR1 is SGHNT, CDR2 YYREEE, per germline (reference sequence). Trimming stripped 1 base from V and 6 bases from J, with 8 bases between. The CDR3 consists of 13 residues. The CDR3 loop is CASSLLLSNEQFF. DNA of the CDR3: TGTGCCAGCAGCTTGCTATTGAGCAATGAGCAGTTCTTC.

A few counts support this clone. The chain employs TRBV13 and TRBJ2-2; D may be TRBD2 (6 bases). Trimming left V 4 bases short and J 4 bases short, with 10 bases between. This CDR3 is 14 amino acids long. Germline CDR1 PRHDT, CDR2 FYEKMQ (reference sequence). The CDR3 protein is CASSSGLTTGELFF. The CDR3 bases are TGTGCCAGCAGCTCGGGACTCACCACCGGGGAGCTGTTTTTT.